These 21 T cell receptor beta chains originate from one sample sequenced in a study of T-cell reconstitution after alpha-beta-depleted transplantation in children. For TCRbeta, the library was prepared with unique molecular identifiers. TCRdb analysed the PCR reads with MiXCR anew, one entry per CDR3 protein. This repertoire shows hundreds of thousands of distinct CDR3 sequences, 15% to 20% found once; its top ten account for about 5%. Sequencing used PBMCs, mostly from graft donor cells, obtained 360 days after TCRalphabeta/CD19-depleted stem cell transplant. These receptors all stem from a male patient under 18 who had a stem cell transplant for acute lymphoblastic leukemia, so the T cells may come from the graft donor.

This clonotype was seen a handful of times. The chain carries TRBV20-1 and TRBJ2-7, with a tentative D call TRBD2 (6 bases). Trimming pared 6 bases from V and 5 bases from J, leaving 23 bases between. CDR3 length: 15 amino acids. CDR1 and CDR2 from the germline V gene are DFQATT and SNEGSKA (reference sequence). CDR3 in amino acids: CSATEAGPRYDEQYF. Written as DNA, the CDR3 is TGCAGTGCAACCGAGGCGGGACCACGGTACGACGAGCAGTACTTC.

The rearrangement links TRBV7-8 to TRBJ2-1; TRBD1 is a possible D gene (5 bases). Germline V gene sequence: CDR1 SGHVS, CDR2 FQNEAQ. V was pared by 2 bases and J by 0 bases, with 23 bases between. This CDR3 is built from 20 residues. CDR3 protein: CASSLYWRTWTTNSYNEQFF. The CDR3 DNA sequence: TGTGCCAGCAGCTTATACTGGCGGACATGGACAACCAACTCCTACAATGAGCAGTTCTTC.

The gene calls are TRBV5-1 and TRBJ2-4, with a weak D call TRBD2 (5 bases). There are 19 residues in the CDR3. Germline-derived CDR1 and CDR2 are SGHRS and YFSETQ. V lost 0 bases and J 1 base, leaving 20 bases between the germline ends. The CDR3 loop reads CASSLVIRGMEWAKNIQYF. As DNA, the CDR3 is TGCGCCAGCAGCTTGGTAATACGAGGGATGGAGTGGGCCAAAAACATTCAGTACTTC.

This clonotype was seen a few times. The rearrangement uses TRBV5-6 and TRBJ1-1; D ambiguous. Trimming stripped 0 bases from V and 7 bases from J, with 7 bases between. CDR1 SGHDT and CDR2 YYEEEE come from the germline V gene. The CDR3 is 12 residues long. In DNA form, the CDR3 reads TGTGCCAGCAGCTTGGTGGAGGGTGAAGCTTTCTTT. Translation: CASSLVEGEAFF.

This clonotype was found a few times. The V call is TRBV4-2, the J call TRBJ2-1; TRBD2 agrees at 11 bases. The CDR3 covers 16 residues. Looked up from germline, CDR1 is LGHNA and CDR2 is YNFKEQ. Unmatched junction bases numbered 1, after V lost 2 bases and J lost 1 base. The CDR3: CASSQPSGRSYNEQFF. The CDR3 DNA reads as TGTGCCAGCAGCCAACCTAGCGGGAGGTCCTACAATGAGCAGTTCTTC.

This clonotype occurred a few times. The V gene is TRBV5-1, the J gene TRBJ2-3, with no clear D. The V and J ends lost 1 base and 2 bases respectively, with 11 bases between them. This CDR3 has 15 residues. Germline V CDR1 and CDR2: SGHRS, YFSETQ. CDR3 in amino acids: CASSLTRTATDTQYF. In nucleotides, the CDR3 is TGCGCCAGCAGCTTGACACGGACGGCCACAGATACGCAGTATTTT. The variable domain in full, with the rest retrieved from reference TRBV5-1 and TRBJ2-3, is KAGVTQTPRYLIKTRGQQVTLSCSPISGHRSVSWYQQTPGQGLQFLFEYFSETQRNKGNFPGRFSGRQFSNSRSEMNVSTLELGDSALYLCASSLTRTATDTQYFGPGTRLTVL.

This clonotype has only a few counts. The chain links TRBV4-1 to TRBJ2-7; D may match TRBD1 or TRBD2 (5 bases each). The CDR3 runs 15 residues. Germline CDR1 reads MGHRA; CDR2 reads YSYEKL. Trimming removed 4 bases from V and 5 bases from J, with 18 bases in between. CDR3: CASSLGGQEGDEQYF. CDR3 bases: TGCGCCAGCAGCCTTGGGGGTCAAGAGGGCGACGAGCAGTACTTC.

The chain couples TRBV6-1 to TRBJ1-2; 7 nucleotides line up with TRBD1. V lost 7 bases, J lost 5 bases, and 7 bases stayed unmatched. The CDR3 has 13 residues. Germline V gene lookup returns CDR1 MNHNS and CDR2 SASEGT. In nucleotides, the CDR3 is TGTGCCAGCACCAAAGACAGGGTGTATGGCTACACCTTC. Translated, it gives CASTKDRVYGYTF.

This clonotype has at least ten counts. V is TRBV5-1 and J is TRBJ2-1; D unresolved. From germline, CDR1 is SGHRS and CDR2 YFSETQ. Trimming left V 0 bases short and J 4 bases short, with 17 bases between. This CDR3 is 17 amino acids long. As DNA, the CDR3 is TGCGCCAGCAGCTTGGCGGATTTTAAGAGGTCTTACAATGAGCAGTTCTTC. It yields the protein CASSLADFKRSYNEQFF. Based on the CDR3 plus reference TRBV5-1 and TRBJ2-1, the full variable domain is KAGVTQTPRYLIKTRGQQVTLSCSPISGHRSVSWYQQTPGQGLQFLFEYFSETQRNKGNFPGRFSGRQFSNSRSEMNVSTLELGDSALYLCASSLADFKRSYNEQFFGPGTRLTVL.

CDR3 sequence reads: CAWSQKGRFLTDGYTF. The DNA of the CDR3 is TGTGCCTGGAGCCAGAAAGGACGGTTCCTCACCGATGGCTACACCTTC. V and J are TRBV30 and TRBJ1-2, with no clear D. Trimming took off 3 bases at V and 6 bases at J, with 23 bases between the two ends. CDR1 and CDR2 (germline): GTSNPN, SVGIG (reference sequence). The CDR3 extends over 16 amino acids.

This clonotype has just a few counts. V gene TRBV6-1 combines with J gene TRBJ1-2; tentative D call: TRBD1 (5 bases). Germline V gives CDR1 MNHNS, CDR2 SASEGT. V was cut by 11 bases and J by 8 bases, with 24 bases left in between. This CDR3 comprises 14 residues. The CDR3 DNA is TGTGCCTCAACAAGAAGGGCTGCCTGGGGCGGCTACACCTTC. Amino acid sequence: CASTRRAAWGGYTF.

The chain is built from TRBV20-1 and TRBJ2-7, with TRBD1 matching over 7 bases. Germline V gene sequence: CDR1 DFQATT, CDR2 SNEGSKA (reference sequence). With 6 bases clipped from V and 3 bases from J, the junction kept 5 bases outside the gene matches. This CDR3 spans 12 amino acids. For the CDR3, the DNA is TGCAGTGCCCAAGGGGGCCTCTACGAGCAGTACTTC. Translation: CSAQGGLYEQYF.

This chain joins TRBV2 and TRBJ2-7, with D possibly called TRBD1 or TRBD2 (5 bases each). CDR1 and CDR2 from the germline V gene are SNHLY and FYNNEI. Trimming cost V 2 bases and J 2 bases, with 13 bases left between them. The CDR3 runs 15 residues. This chain's CDR3 is CASSEWDRETYEQYF. CDR3 in DNA: TGTGCCAGCAGTGAATGGGACCGTGAAACCTACGAGCAGTACTTC. The full variable domain, rest sourced from reference TRBV2 and TRBJ2-7, is EPEVTQTPSHQVTQMGQEVILRCVPISNHLYFYWYRQILGQKVEFLVSFYNNEISEKSEIFDDQFSVERPDGSNFTLKIRSTKLEDSAMYFCASSEWDRETYEQYFGPGTRLTVT.

In this sample, this clonotype turned up a few times. The chain combines TRBV5-1 with TRBJ2-7, with 12 bases matching TRBD2. The CDR3 spans 16 residues. V dropped 4 bases and J dropped 3; count of bases not matched to a gene: 8. From germline, CDR1 is SGHRS and CDR2 YFSETQ. The CDR3 spells CASSGGLAGNIYEQYF. The CDR3, as DNA: TGCGCCAGCAGCGGAGGACTAGCGGGAAACATCTACGAGCAGTACTTC.

The chain couples TRBV9 to TRBJ2-7, with TRBD2 as a possible D gene (6 bases). There are 15 residues in the CDR3. Trimming took off 4 bases at V and 0 bases at J, with 14 bases between the two ends. In germline, CDR1 is SGDLS, CDR2 YYNGEE. The CDR3 is CASSFTAGSSYEQYF. Written as DNA, the CDR3 is TGTGCCAGCAGCTTTACCGCCGGGAGCTCCTACGAGCAGTACTTC.

This clonotype was observed a few times. The genes are TRBV15 and TRBJ1-4; D is undetermined. V was trimmed by 0 bases and J by 8 bases, leaving 16 bases between them. The CDR3 is made up of 16 amino acids. Germline-derived CDR1 and CDR2 are LNHNV and YYDKDF (reference sequence). CDR3 region: CATSRDWDRPGEKLFF. CDR3 nucleotide sequence: TGTGCCACCAGCAGAGATTGGGATAGGCCTGGAGAAAAACTGTTTTTT. The whole variable domain, remainder taken from reference TRBV15 and TRBJ1-4, is DAMVIQNPRYQVTQFGKPVTLSCSQTLNHNVMYWYQQKSSQAPKLLFHYYDKDFNNEADTPDNFQSRRPNTSFCFLDIRSPGLGDTAMYLCATSRDWDRPGEKLFFGSGTQLSVL.

The V call is TRBV7-3, the J call TRBJ1-1; 9 positions match TRBD1. CDR3 length: 16 residues. Germline CDR1 is SGHTA and CDR2 is FQGTGA. Trimming at V came to 0 bases and at J to 5 bases, leaving 7 bases not matched to a gene. CDR3 loop: CASSLTPGTGWTEAFF. The CDR3 DNA reads as TGTGCCAGCAGCTTAACGCCTGGGACAGGGTGGACTGAAGCTTTCTTT.

The table lists this clonotype with a few counts. The rearrangement links TRBV25-1 to TRBJ2-1; 12 bases fit TRBD2. Germline V lookup: CDR1 MGHDK, CDR2 SYGVNS. Trimming took 3 bases from V and 15 from J; bases not matched to a gene: 12. The CDR3 runs 15 residues. DNA for the CDR3: TGTGCCAGCAGTGAGTCGACTAGCGGGAGCCCTGGACCGTTCTTC. Its translation is CASSESTSGSPGPFF. The full variable domain, its missing parts supplied by reference TRBV25-1 and TRBJ2-1, is EADIYQTPRYLVIGTGKKITLECSQTMGHDKMYWYQQDPGMELHLIHYSYGVNSTEKGDLSSESTVSRIRTEHFPLTLESARPSHTSQYLCASSESTSGSPGPFFGPGTRLTVL.

This clonotype was seen a few times. The chain is built from TRBV7-9 and TRBJ2-2, with D perhaps matching TRBD1 (6 bases). The CDR3 spans 16 residues. Germline CDR1 is SEHNR and CDR2 is FQNEAQ (reference sequence). V shed 6 bases and J shed 3 bases, with 17 bases lying between them. The CDR3 nucleotides read TGTGCCAGCAGGAGCTACACAGGGCCCCACACCGGGGAGCTGTTTTTT. Translated, it gives CASRSYTGPHTGELFF.

V usage is TRBV27 and J usage is TRBJ2-5, with a weak D call TRBD2 (5 bases). Per germline, CDR1 MNHEY and CDR2 SMNVEV (reference sequence). Trimming shortened V by 3 bases and J by 7 bases, and 12 bases separated the two germline ends. The CDR3 runs 13 residues. The CDR3 DNA sequence: TGTGCCAGCAGTTTGAGGGATCGCAGGACCCAGTACTTC. This translates into CASSLRDRRTQYF.

This clonotype was seen just once. This chain links TRBV29-1 with TRBJ2-3; D uncertain. Germline-derived CDR1 and CDR2 are SQVTM and ANQGSEA. V dropped 4 bases and J dropped 2 bases, with 10 bases sitting between them. This CDR3 has 13 amino acids. CDR3 amino acids: CSVVGLYTDTQYF. CDR3 bases: TGCAGCGTTGTCGGCCTTTACACAGATACGCAGTATTTT.